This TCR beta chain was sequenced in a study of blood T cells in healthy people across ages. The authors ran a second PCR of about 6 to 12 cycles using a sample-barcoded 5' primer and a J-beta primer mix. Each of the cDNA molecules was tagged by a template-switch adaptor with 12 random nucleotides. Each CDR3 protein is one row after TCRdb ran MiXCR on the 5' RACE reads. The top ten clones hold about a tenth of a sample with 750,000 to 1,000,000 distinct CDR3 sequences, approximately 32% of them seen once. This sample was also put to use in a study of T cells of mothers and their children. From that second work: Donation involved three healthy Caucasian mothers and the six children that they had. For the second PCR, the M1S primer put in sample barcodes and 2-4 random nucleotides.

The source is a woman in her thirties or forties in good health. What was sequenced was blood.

The CDR3 coding sequence is TGTGCCAGCAGCCAAGTCGGTGACAGGGTGTTATATGGCTACACCTTC. Amino acid sequence: CASSQVGDRVLYGYTF. The chain combines TRBV4-2 with TRBJ1-2; TRBD1 aligns across 7 bases. CDR1 and CDR2 from the germline V gene are LGHNA and YNFKEQ. The CDR3 runs 16 residues. The J segment lost 5 bases and the V segment lost 1 base, leaving 10 bases of the junction unmatched.